A single sample is the source of the 31 T cell receptor beta chains below, sequenced in a study of blood T cell repertoires in COVID-19. Data came from immunoSEQ multiplex PCR; TCRdb stores just in-frame clones and leaves some out. The repertoire has some 190,000 clones, around 88% of them found once; the top ten carry around 5%. Sample: PBMCs or T cells enriched from blood (not recorded which). The receptors shown here come from a man aged 35 to 55 with acute COVID-19.

This chain connects TRBV19 to TRBJ1-2; weak D call: TRBD1 (5 bases). The CDR3 loop spans 11 amino acids. V gave up 8 bases and J gave up 6 bases, with 10 bases separating them. Germline CDR1 reads LNHDA; CDR2 reads SQIVND (reference sequence). CDR3 DNA: TGTGCCAGTGGCGGGGGGAATGGCTACACCTTC. Amino acids: CASGGGNGYTF.

The V gene is TRBV4-2, the J gene TRBJ2-1; D is ambiguous. The CDR3 length is 14 residues. Germline V gives CDR1 LGHNA, CDR2 YNFKEQ. V lost 0 bases to trimming and J lost 6 bases, with 9 bases between them. In DNA, the CDR3 is TGTGCCAGCAGCCAAGAGCCTGAGATCAATGAGCAGTTCTTC. It encodes CASSQEPEINEQFF.

The chain has TRBV10-1 and TRBJ1-1; D uncertain. Deletions cut 2 bases from V and 6 bases from J, with 10 bases between. Germline V gene sequence: CDR1 WNHNN, CDR2 SYGVQD (reference sequence). The CDR3 length is 13 residues. CDR3 in DNA: TGCGCCAGCAGTGAGAGGAGGGTTTCTGAAGCTTTCTTT. This codes for CASSERRVSEAFF.

The chain employs TRBV5-1 and TRBJ1-3, with D perhaps matching TRBD1 (6 bases). V lost 3 bases to trimming and J lost 4 bases, with 11 bases between them. CDR1 and CDR2 from the germline V gene are SGHRS and YFSETQ. This CDR3 comprises 14 residues. CDR3 loop: CASSSTGYGNTIYF. The DNA of the CDR3 is TGCGCCAGCAGCTCAACAGGGTACGGAAACACCATATATTTT. The full variable domain, completed using reference TRBV5-1 and TRBJ1-3, is KAGVTQTPRYLIKTRGQQVTLSCSPISGHRSVSWYQQTPGQGLQFLFEYFSETQRNKGNFPGRFSGRQFSNSRSEMNVSTLELGDSALYLCASSSTGYGNTIYFGEGSWLTVV.

The rearrangement uses TRBV29-1 and TRBJ1-6; 9 nucleotides align to TRBD1. This CDR3 has 14 residues. Unmatched junction bases numbered 7, after V lost 6 bases and J lost 7 bases. In germline, CDR1 is SQVTM, CDR2 ANQGSEA. The CDR3 region has the DNA TGCAGCGTCTCCCGGGACAGGGAGAATTCACCCCTCCACTTT. Its protein is CSVSRDRENSPLHF.

This clone was observed a single time. Other DNA sequences in the same sample also yield this CDR3. This rearrangement joins TRBV25-1 to TRBJ2-1; D is unresolved. The germline V gene encodes CDR1 MGHDK and CDR2 SYGVNS. CDR3 size: 12 residues. Trimming shortened V by 2 bases and J by 6 bases, and 5 bases separated the two germline ends. In nucleotides, the CDR3 is TGTGCCAGCAGTGAACTCTTCAATGAGCAGTTCTTC. The encoded protein is CASSELFNEQFF.

The chain couples TRBV5-1 to TRBJ2-3, with 7 nucleotides matching TRBD1. CDR3 length: 15 residues. Trimming at V came to 5 bases and at J to 2 bases, leaving 8 bases not matched to a gene. CDR1 is SGHRS and CDR2 is YFSETQ in the germline V gene. The CDR3 nucleotides read TGCGCCAGCAGGTTGAGGGACAGAGCCACAGATACGCAGTATTTT. It translates to CASRLRDRATDTQYF.

J is TRBJ2-7 and V is TRBV2; D perhaps matches TRBD2 (7 bases). The germline V and J ends were trimmed by 3 bases and 0 bases, with 21 bases remaining between them. This CDR3 spans 18 amino acids. The V gene's germline CDR1 is SNHLY and CDR2 FYNNEI. CDR3 nucleotides: TGTGCCAGCAGTGAGGGGGGCGGGAGCCCATCGAGCTCCTACGAGCAGTACTTC. Protein: CASSEGGGSPSSSYEQYF.

The chain links TRBV5-1 to TRBJ1-6; a weak D match, TRBD1 (5 bases). V lost 5 bases and J lost 0, with 12 bases in between. The CDR3 is 16 residues long. Germline V lookup: CDR1 SGHRS, CDR2 YFSETQ. The DNA for the CDR3 is TGCGCCAGCAGTTTCGAAGACAGCTCCTATAATTCACCCCTCCACTTT. Its translation: CASSFEDSSYNSPLHF.

The gene calls are TRBV7-9 and TRBJ1-1; 9 nucleotides match TRBD1. There are 12 residues in the CDR3. The V and J ends lost 3 bases and 14 bases, in that order; junction bases with no gene match: 7. Germline V gene lookup returns CDR1 SEHNR and CDR2 FQNEAQ (reference sequence). The CDR3 DNA reads as TGTGCCAGCAGCTTGGACAGGGGTAGGTCCTTCTTT. It specifies CASSLDRGRSFF.

The V gene is TRBV25-1, the J gene TRBJ2-2; D not resolved. There are 14 residues in the CDR3. The germline CDR1 and CDR2 sequences are MGHDK and SYGVNS. Trimming removed 2 bases at V and 7 bases at J, with 11 bases between. The DNA of the CDR3 is TGTGCCAGCAGTGAAGGTGGCGGCGGCGGGGAGCTGTTTTTT. Protein: CASSEGGGGGELFF.

V gene TRBV28 combines with J gene TRBJ2-1; tentative D call: TRBD2 (5 bases). V lost 2 bases and J 10 bases, leaving 9 bases between the germline ends. Germline V lookup: CDR1 MDHEN, CDR2 SYDVKM. The CDR3 has 12 residues. The CDR3 DNA follows: TGTGCCAGCAGTTTACTAGCCCCGGAGCAGTTCTTC. Protein sequence: CASSLLAPEQFF.

J is TRBJ1-2 and V is TRBV11-2, with 7 bases fitting TRBD1. The ends lost 5 bases at V and 3 bases at J; junction bases unmatched: 12. The CDR3 length is 16 residues. Germline V gene lookup returns CDR1 SGHAT and CDR2 FQNNGV. The CDR3 DNA follows: TGTGCCAGCAGCACGTATAAAAGGGGGCGCGACTATGGCTACACCTTC. Its protein is CASSTYKRGRDYGYTF. The full variable domain, in which reference TRBV11-2 and TRBJ1-2 provide the parts outside the CDR3, is EAGVAQSPRYKIIEKRQSVAFWCNPISGHATLYWYQQILGQGPKLLIQFQNNGVVDDSQLPKDRFSAERLKGVDSTLKIQPAKLEDSAVYLCASSTYKRGRDYGYTFGSGTRLTVV.

This chain uses TRBV15 with TRBJ2-1; D perhaps matches TRBD1 (6 bases). Per the germline V gene, CDR1 is LNHNV and CDR2 is YYDKDF (reference sequence). V lost 3 bases, J lost 2 bases, and 11 bases lay in between. The CDR3 extends over 15 amino acids. The CDR3 sequence: CATSSKQGTYNEQFF. Here the CDR3 DNA reads TGTGCCACCAGCAGTAAGCAGGGGACCTACAATGAGCAGTTCTTC.

The chain has TRBV5-8 and TRBJ2-7, with 8 bases fitting TRBD2. V lost 4 bases and J lost 2; bases outside the gene matches: 5. The CDR3 runs 14 residues. Germline V gene data show CDR1 as SGHTS and CDR2 as YDEGEE. The CDR3 DNA sequence: TGTGCCAGCAGCCCAGGACTAGCAACCTACGAGCAGTACTTC. Its translation is CASSPGLATYEQYF.

This chain connects TRBV3-1 (or the pseudogene TRBV3-2) to TRBJ2-1; a possible D gene is TRBD2 (5 bases). V was pared by 3 bases and J by 10 bases, with 22 bases between. Germline assignment: CDR1 LGHDT and CDR2 YNNKEL (reference sequence). The CDR3 extends over 16 amino acids. Here the CDR3 reads CASSQSFGLLPGEQFF. The CDR3 DNA sequence: TGTGCCAGCAGCCAGAGTTTCGGACTTCTGCCCGGAGAGCAGTTCTTC.

The chain joins TRBV9 to TRBJ1-6, with 7 bases fitting TRBD1. V was pared by 3 bases and J by 8 bases, with 14 bases of the junction left unmatched. CDR1 is SGDLS and CDR2 is YYNGEE in the germline V gene. This CDR3 is built from 17 residues. This CDR3 is CASSATDRAPGHSPLHF. The CDR3 DNA sequence: TGTGCCAGCAGCGCCACTGACAGGGCTCCGGGCCATTCACCCCTCCACTTT.

Only one count was recorded for this clone. The gene calls are TRBV7-9 and TRBJ2-7, with D possibly TRBD2 on 5 matching bases. Per germline, CDR1 SEHNR and CDR2 FQNEAQ (reference sequence). V lost 6 bases to trimming and J lost 6 bases, with 21 bases between them. The CDR3 runs to 15 residues. CDR3 DNA sequence: TGTGCCAGCAGTCTTCCGGGAACCGGGCGGTCCGAGCAGTACTTC. This translates into CASSLPGTGRSEQYF. The variable domain in full, with the rest retrieved from reference TRBV7-9 and TRBJ2-7, is DTGVSQNPRHKITKRGQNVTFRCDPISEHNRLYWYRQTLGQGPEFLTYFQNEAQLEKSRLLSDRFSAERPKGSFSTLEIQRTEQGDSAMYLCASSLPGTGRSEQYFGPGTRLTVT.

This chain joins TRBV28 and TRBJ2-7; 10 bases map to TRBD1. The ends lost 6 bases at V and 10 bases at J; junction bases unmatched: 12. Per the germline V gene, CDR1 is MDHEN and CDR2 is SYDVKM. The CDR3 loop spans 14 amino acids. CDR3 coding DNA: TGTGCCAGCAGCCCCCCGGGACAGGGGAACTATCAGTACTTC. Amino acids: CASSPPGQGNYQYF.

V is TRBV28 and J is TRBJ1-1; 8 bases map to TRBD1. This CDR3 contains 14 residues. The junction had 3 bases not matched to a gene; V was cut back by 5 bases and J by 1 base. Germline CDR1 MDHEN, CDR2 SYDVKM. The CDR3 DNA is TGTGCCAGCAGTAACGACAGGGGGAACACTGAAGCTTTCTTT. Protein: CASSNDRGNTEAFF.

The chain recombines TRBV7-2 with TRBJ1-6; the D is unclear. Between the trimmed V and J ends, which lost 5 bases and 3 bases, there was a span of 11 bases. Germline V gene lookup returns CDR1 SGHTA and CDR2 FQGNSA. The CDR3 consists of 15 residues. The CDR3 reads CASSASILYNSPLHF. CDR3 sequence (DNA): TGTGCCAGCAGCGCGTCAATCCTCTATAATTCACCCCTCCACTTT.

This clone was found once. The chain joins TRBV27 to TRBJ2-7, with 8 bases lining up with TRBD1. Trimming removed 2 bases from V and 6 bases from J; junction bases left unmatched: 6. The CDR3 contains 14 residues. Germline CDR1 is MNHEY and CDR2 is SMNVEV (reference sequence). CDR3 amino acids: CASSLPGGAGEQYF. The CDR3, as DNA: TGTGCCAGCAGTTTACCAGGGGGCGCCGGCGAGCAGTACTTC.

The V and J genes are TRBV5-1 and TRBJ2-6; D is uncertain. This CDR3 has 17 amino acids. V was clipped by 0 bases and J by 4 bases, with 14 bases between them. In germline, CDR1 is SGHRS, CDR2 YFSETQ. The CDR3 DNA reads TGCGCCAGCAGCTTGGCGCAAGCCCCTAGAGGGGCCAACGTCCTGACTTTC. This codes for CASSLAQAPRGANVLTF.

The chain links TRBV18 to TRBJ2-7; D is possibly TRBD2 (5 bases). The length of the CDR3 is 16 residues. V dropped 5 bases and J dropped 4 bases, with 21 bases sitting between them. Looked up from germline, CDR1 is KGHSH and CDR2 is LQKENI. The CDR3 is CASSASVPLGVYEQYF. CDR3 DNA sequence: TGTGCCAGCTCAGCGTCAGTCCCTCTCGGGGTATACGAGCAGTACTTC.

This clone was observed once. The J gene is TRBJ2-1, the V gene TRBV11-2; 12 bases map to TRBD2. Germline values: CDR1 SGHAT, CDR2 FQNNGV. The junction had 11 bases not matched to a gene; V was cut back by 1 base and J by 10 bases. The CDR3 has 17 residues. In DNA form, the CDR3 reads TGTGCCAGCAGCTTAGGGGTTGGGGGACTAGCGGGCCAGGAGCAGTTCTTC. Encoded protein: CASSLGVGGLAGQEQFF.

This sequence joins TRBV6-5 and TRBJ1-5, with 9 bases matching TRBD1. Germline V lookup: CDR1 MNHEY, CDR2 SVGAGI. CDR3 length equals 13 residues. Unmatched junction bases numbered 2, after V lost 6 bases and J lost 5 bases. The chain's CDR3 is CASSRDRDQPQHF. In nucleotides, the CDR3 is TGTGCCAGCAGCCGGGACAGGGATCAGCCCCAGCATTTT.

The chain recombines TRBV9 with TRBJ2-7; 13 nucleotides agree with TRBD2. The trim removed 4 bases at V and 7 bases at J, leaving 8 bases unmatched. Germline V lookup: CDR1 SGDLS, CDR2 YYNGEE. The CDR3 contains 15 residues. The CDR3 coding sequence is TGTGCCAGCAGCAAAACTAGCGGGAGGGCTGAAGAGCAGTACTTC. This sequence encodes CASSKTSGRAEEQYF.

The chain uses TRBV6-5 and TRBJ2-1, with 7 nucleotides matching TRBD2. There are 16 residues in the CDR3. CDR1 MNHEY and CDR2 SVGAGI come from the germline V gene. V lost 0 bases to trimming and J lost 6 bases; unmatched junction nucleotides: 8. DNA for the CDR3: TGTGCCAGCAGTTACTCTGGCGGGAGTCTAGTCAATGAGCAGTTCTTC. Protein product: CASSYSGGSLVNEQFF.

This chain links TRBV6-5 with TRBJ1-2; D remains ambiguous. The CDR3 is 14 amino acids. V lost 3 bases to trimming and J lost 3 bases, with 11 bases between them. Germline CDR1 and CDR2: MNHEY and SVGAGI. This CDR3 is CASSYSFGDYGYTF. DNA of the CDR3: TGTGCCAGCAGTTATTCCTTCGGGGACTATGGCTACACCTTC.

This clone was detected only once. V gene TRBV7-9 combines with J gene TRBJ1-3; D not certain. This CDR3 comprises 15 residues. Per the germline V gene, CDR1 is SEHNR and CDR2 is FQNEAQ (reference sequence). Trimming took 4 bases from V and 0 from J, leaving 10 bases between them. The CDR3 spells CASSSAGSSGNTIYF. The CDR3 coding sequence is TGTGCCAGCAGCTCCGCGGGGTCCTCTGGAAACACCATATATTTT.

The V and J genes are TRBV9 and TRBJ2-2; 8 positions agree with TRBD1. CDR3 length: 15 residues. Germline V gene sequence: CDR1 SGDLS, CDR2 YYNGEE. Trimming removed 0 bases from V and 4 bases from J; junction bases left unmatched: 2. CDR3 in amino acids: CASSVGTGRTGELFF. CDR3 sequence (DNA): TGTGCCAGCAGCGTAGGGACAGGGCGCACCGGGGAGCTGTTTTTT.